The T cell receptor (beta chain) under discussion was sequenced for a study of beta chain features in type 1 diabetes. Study-level results: There was a moderate but significant shortening of TCRB CDR3s in all four CD4+ subsets of Type 1 diabetes patients.

V shed 4 bases and J 5 bases; nucleotides not matched to a gene: 6. The CDR3 loop spans 14 amino acids. The germline V gene has CDR1 MDHEN and CDR2 SYDVKM. All of the isolated RNA was reverse transcribed, so expressed TCRB transcripts were sequenced. Assay: immunoSEQ multiplex PCR; the TCRdb copy retains only in-frame clones and omits some. This sample has around 280,000 clones; over 14% occur once, and the top ten carry roughly 0.015%. Comment on this clone: Its target is unknown.

Specimen: naive CD4+ T cells from blood. The TCR sequence derives from a man in his late teens or twenties with type 1 diabetes. The chain joins TRBV28 to TRBJ2-7, with 9 bases matching TRBD1. The CDR3 DNA reads TGTGCCAGCAGTTCGGGGACAGGGAACCACGAGCAGTACTTC. Its protein product is CASSSGTGNHEQYF.